Below, 3 T cell receptor beta chains from the same sample are listed, as sequenced in a study of blood T cell repertoires in COVID-19. Sequencing used immunoSEQ multiplex PCR; TCRdb keeps in-frame clones, though not all of them. The sample consists of more than 250,000 clones, around 88% of them appearing once. Material for sequencing was peripheral blood. These receptors were collected from a woman in her twenties or thirties who had recovered from COVID-19.

This clone was counted once. The chain combines TRBV30 with TRBJ1-3, with D hard to call. V lost 4 bases and J lost 7, with 20 bases in between. Germline-derived CDR1 and CDR2 are GTSNPN and SVGIG (reference sequence). CDR3 length: 15 residues. CDR3 DNA sequence: TGTGCCTGGACCCCTGCCCTGACTAGACGTAACACCATATATTTT. It encodes CAWTPALTRRNTIYF.

The chain joins TRBV27 to TRBJ2-1; 12 bases align to TRBD2. Germline trimming cut 8 bases from V and 9 bases from J; bases unmatched to any gene: 8. Germline CDR1 is MNHEY and CDR2 is SMNVEV (reference sequence). This CDR3 is 14 amino acids long. CDR3 sequence (DNA): TGTGCCAGCGGCCGACTAGCGGGGGACGCTGAGCAGTTCTTC. The encoded protein is CASGRLAGDAEQFF.

The rearrangement links TRBV12-3 or TRBV12-4 to TRBJ2-7; 7 bases match TRBD1. The CDR3 spans 13 residues. The trim removed 5 bases at V and 2 bases at J, leaving 3 bases unmatched. CDR3 sequence (DNA): TGTGCCAGCAGTGGGGACAGTACCTACGAGCAGTACTTC. Protein product: CASSGDSTYEQYF.